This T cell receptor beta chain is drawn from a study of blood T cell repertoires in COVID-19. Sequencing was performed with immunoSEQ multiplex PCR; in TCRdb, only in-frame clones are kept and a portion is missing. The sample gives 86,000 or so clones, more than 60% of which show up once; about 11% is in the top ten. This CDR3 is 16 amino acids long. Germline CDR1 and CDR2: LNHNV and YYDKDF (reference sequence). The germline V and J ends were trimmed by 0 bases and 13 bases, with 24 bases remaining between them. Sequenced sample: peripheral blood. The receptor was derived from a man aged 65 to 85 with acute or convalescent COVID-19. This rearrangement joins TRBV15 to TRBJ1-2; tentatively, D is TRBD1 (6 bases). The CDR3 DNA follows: TGTGCCACCAGCAGAGAACAAGGGTCAGGGGCAGGGTATAGCACCTTC. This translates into CATSREQGSGAGYSTF.